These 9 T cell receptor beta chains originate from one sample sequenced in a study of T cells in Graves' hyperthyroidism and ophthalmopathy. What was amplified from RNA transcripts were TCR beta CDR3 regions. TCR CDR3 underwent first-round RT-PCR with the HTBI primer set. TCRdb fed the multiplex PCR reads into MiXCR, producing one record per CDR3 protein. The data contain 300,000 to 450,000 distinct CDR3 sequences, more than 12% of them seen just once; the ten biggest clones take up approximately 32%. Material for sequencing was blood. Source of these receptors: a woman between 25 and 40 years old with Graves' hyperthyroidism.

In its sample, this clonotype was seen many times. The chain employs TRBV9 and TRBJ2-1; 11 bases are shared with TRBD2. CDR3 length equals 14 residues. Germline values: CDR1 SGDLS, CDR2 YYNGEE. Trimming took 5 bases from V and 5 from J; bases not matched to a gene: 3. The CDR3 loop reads CASSTSGSHNEQFF. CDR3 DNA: TGTGCCAGCAGTACTAGCGGGAGTCACAATGAGCAGTTCTTC.

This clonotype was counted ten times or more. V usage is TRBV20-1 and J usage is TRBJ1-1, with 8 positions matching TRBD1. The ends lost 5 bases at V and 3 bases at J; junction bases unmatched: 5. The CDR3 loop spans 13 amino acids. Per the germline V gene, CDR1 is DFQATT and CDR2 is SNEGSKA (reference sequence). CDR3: CSADRGKDTEAFF. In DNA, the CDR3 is TGCAGTGCTGACAGGGGTAAAGACACTGAAGCTTTCTTT.

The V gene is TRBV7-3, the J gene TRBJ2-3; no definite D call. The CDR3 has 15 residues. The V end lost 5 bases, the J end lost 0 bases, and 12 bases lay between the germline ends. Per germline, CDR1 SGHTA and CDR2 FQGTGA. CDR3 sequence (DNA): TGTGCCAGCAGCCCCCTGGGTCCTAGCACAGATACGCAGTATTTT. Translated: CASSPLGPSTDTQYF. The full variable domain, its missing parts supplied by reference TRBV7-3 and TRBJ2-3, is GAGVSQTPSNKVTEKGKYVELRCDPISGHTALYWYRQSLGQGPEFLIYFQGTGAADDSGLPNDRFFAVRPEGSVSTLKIQRTERGDSAVYLCASSPLGPSTDTQYFGPGTRLTVL.

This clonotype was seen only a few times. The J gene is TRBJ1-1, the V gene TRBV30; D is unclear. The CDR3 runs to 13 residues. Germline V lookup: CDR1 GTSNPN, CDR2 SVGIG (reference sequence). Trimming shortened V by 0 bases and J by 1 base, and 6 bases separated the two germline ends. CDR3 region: CAWSVQTNTEAFF. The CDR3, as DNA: TGTGCCTGGAGTGTCCAAACGAACACTGAAGCTTTCTTT. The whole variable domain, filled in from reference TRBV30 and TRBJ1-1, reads SQTIHQWPATLVQPVGSPLSLECTVEGTSNPNLYWYRQAAGRGLQLLFYSVGIGQISSEVPQNLSASRPQDRQFILSSKKLLLSDSGFYLCAWSVQTNTEAFFGQGTRLTVV.

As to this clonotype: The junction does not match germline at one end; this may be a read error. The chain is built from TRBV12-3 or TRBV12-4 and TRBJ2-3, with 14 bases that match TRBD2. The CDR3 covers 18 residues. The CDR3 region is CVSSLGTSGSWSTDTQYF. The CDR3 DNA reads TGTGTCAGCAGTTTAGGGACTAGCGGGAGTTGGAGCACAGATACACAGTATTTT.

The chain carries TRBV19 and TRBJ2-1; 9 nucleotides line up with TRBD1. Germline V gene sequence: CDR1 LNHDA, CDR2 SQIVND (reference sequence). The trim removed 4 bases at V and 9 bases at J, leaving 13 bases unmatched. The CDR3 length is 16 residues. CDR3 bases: TGTGCCAGTAGTAGGCTACAGGGGGCTGGCGGGACTGAGCAGTTCTTC. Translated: CASSRLQGAGGTEQFF.

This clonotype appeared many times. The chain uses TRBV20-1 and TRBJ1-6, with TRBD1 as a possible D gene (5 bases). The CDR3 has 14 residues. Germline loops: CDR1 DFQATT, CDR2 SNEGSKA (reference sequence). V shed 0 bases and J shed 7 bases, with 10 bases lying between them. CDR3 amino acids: CSARDWEGNSPLHF. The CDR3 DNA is TGCAGTGCTAGAGATTGGGAGGGGAATTCACCCCTCCACTTT.

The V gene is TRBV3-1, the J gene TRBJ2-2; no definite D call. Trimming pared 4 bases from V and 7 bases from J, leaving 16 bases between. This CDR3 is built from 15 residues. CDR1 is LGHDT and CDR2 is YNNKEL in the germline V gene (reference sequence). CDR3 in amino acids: CASSLGWDEDGELFF. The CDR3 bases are TGTGCCAGCAGCCTGGGCTGGGATGAGGACGGGGAGCTGTTTTTT.

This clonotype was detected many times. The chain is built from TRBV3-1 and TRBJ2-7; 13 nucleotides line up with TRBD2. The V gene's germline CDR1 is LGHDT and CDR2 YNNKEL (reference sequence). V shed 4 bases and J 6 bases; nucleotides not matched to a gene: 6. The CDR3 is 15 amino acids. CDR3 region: CASSPKGLAGVEQYF. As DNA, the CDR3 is TGTGCCAGCAGCCCTAAAGGACTAGCGGGAGTCGAGCAGTACTTC.